Listed below are T cell receptor beta chains from one sample, sequenced in a study of siplizumab effects on memory and regulatory T cells. The assay was immunoSEQ multiplex PCR, and TCRdb's table has in-frame clones only and misses some. The table includes about a thousand clones, approximately 72% detected once. Their cognate antigens are unknown. Source material: CFSE-low (dividing) CD8+ T cells sorted from an allogeneic mixed lymphocyte reaction. Every receptor here comes from a human donor in good health; the cells came from an allogeneic mixed lymphocyte reaction. Both conserved end residues are part of each CDR3. Fields, in order: D gene, J gene, V gene, clone size, CDR3 DNA, CDR3 protein. The D gene is left open where the match is weak. Some rows have no size entry. The others give once, few or many, or a class for an expanded clone.

D gene: .; J gene: TRBJ2-1; V gene: TRBV6-6; clone size: .; CDR3 DNA: TGTGCCAGCAGTTACTCGATGTCTAGCATCGATGAGCAGTTCTTC; CDR3 protein: CASSYSMSSIDEQFF
D gene: .; J gene: TRBJ2-7; V gene: TRBV7-6; clone size: .; CDR3 DNA: TGTGCCAGCAGCCCAGGGGGACTAGATTACGAGCAGTACTTC; CDR3 protein: CASSPGGLDYEQYF
D gene: .; J gene: TRBJ1-2; V gene: TRBV11-2; clone size: .; CDR3 DNA: TGTGCCAGCAGCAACCCCATGGGGTTAGTGGATGGCTACACCTTC; CDR3 protein: CASSNPMGLVDGYTF
D gene: .; J gene: TRBJ2-7; V gene: TRBV7-9; clone size: few; CDR3 DNA: TGTGCCAGCAGCTTAGTGACTCGGGAAGGTCTCGAGCAGTACTTC; CDR3 protein: CASSLVTREGLEQYF
D gene: .; J gene: TRBJ1-1; V gene: TRBV30; clone size: .; CDR3 DNA: TGTGCCTGGAGTGTAGCCAAGAACACTGAAGCTTTCTTT; CDR3 protein: CAWSVAKNTEAFF
D gene: .; J gene: TRBJ2-7; V gene: TRBV30; clone size: .; CDR3 DNA: TGTGCGTACGACGCGGGCCTCTACTACGAGCAGTACTTC; CDR3 protein: CAYDAGLYYEQYF
D gene: TRBD2; J gene: TRBJ2-2; V gene: TRBV6-5; clone size: once; CDR3 DNA: TGTGCCAGCAGTAATAGCGGGGGGTTGTCCGGGGAGCTGTTTTTT; CDR3 protein: CASSNSGGLSGELFF
D gene: .; J gene: TRBJ1-5; V gene: TRBV4-1; clone size: .; CDR3 DNA: TGCGCCAGCAGCTTTCAGGATAGCAATCAGCCCCAGCATTTT; CDR3 protein: CASSFQDSNQPQHF
D gene: TRBD1; J gene: TRBJ2-5; V gene: TRBV5-1; clone size: .; CDR3 DNA: TGCGCCAGCAATGAGGACAGGGCGCGGGAGACCCAGTACTTC; CDR3 protein: CASNEDRARETQYF
D gene: .; J gene: TRBJ2-7; V gene: TRBV5-1; clone size: .; CDR3 DNA: TGCGCCAGCAGCTTGCCAGGGGCCTACGAGCAGTACTTC; CDR3 protein: CASSLPGAYEQYF
D gene: .; J gene: TRBJ2-7; V gene: TRBV27; clone size: few; CDR3 DNA: TGTGCCAGCAGCCTAGGGGGAGCGGGATCCTACGAGCAGTACTTC; CDR3 protein: CASSLGGAGSYEQYF
D gene: .; J gene: TRBJ2-7; V gene: TRBV7-2; clone size: .; CDR3 DNA: TGTGCCAGCAGCTTAGAGCGCAACTACGAGCAGTACTTC; CDR3 protein: CASSLERNYEQYF
D gene: TRBD1; J gene: TRBJ2-2; V gene: TRBV19; clone size: .; CDR3 DNA: TGTGCCAGTACCCCCTGGGGGACAGGGAACACCGGGGAGCTGTTTTTT; CDR3 protein: CASTPWGTGNTGELFF
D gene: .; J gene: TRBJ2-1; V gene: TRBV7-9; clone size: .; CDR3 DNA: TGTGCCAGCAGCTCCCTAGATGGTTGGTACAATGAGCAGTTCTTC; CDR3 protein: CASSSLDGWYNEQFF
D gene: .; J gene: TRBJ1-1; V gene: TRBV7-8; clone size: few; CDR3 DNA: TGTGCCAGCAGAGCTCCGGGGGGAACTGAAGCTTTCTTT; CDR3 protein: CASRAPGGTEAFF
D gene: TRBD1; J gene: TRBJ2-1; V gene: TRBV7-6; clone size: .; CDR3 DNA: TGTGCCAGCAGCCAGGGGACAGGGGGACTAGGTTACTACAATGAGCAGTTCTTC; CDR3 protein: CASSQGTGGLGYYNEQFF
D gene: TRBD1; J gene: TRBJ2-7; V gene: TRBV4-1; clone size: .; CDR3 DNA: TGCGCCAGCAGCCTCGGGACAGACTCCTACGAGCAGTACTTC; CDR3 protein: CASSLGTDSYEQYF
D gene: .; J gene: TRBJ2-7; V gene: TRBV7-3; clone size: .; CDR3 DNA: TGTGCCAGCAGCTTAACGGGGGCGGGGAGCGACGAGCAGTACTTC; CDR3 protein: CASSLTGAGSDEQYF
D gene: TRBD1; J gene: TRBJ1-5; V gene: TRBV27; clone size: .; CDR3 DNA: TGTGCCAGCAGCCTCTTAGGGACAGGGAATCAGCCCCAGCATTTT; CDR3 protein: CASSLLGTGNQPQHF
D gene: .; J gene: TRBJ1-1; V gene: TRBV19; clone size: .; CDR3 DNA: TGTGCCAGTAGTATGGTACTGAACACTGAAGCTTTCTTT; CDR3 protein: CASSMVLNTEAFF
D gene: TRBD2; J gene: TRBJ2-1; V gene: TRBV27; clone size: once; CDR3 DNA: TGTGCCAGCAGTTTATCCGGGACTAGCGGTTACAATGAGCAGTTCTTC; CDR3 protein: CASSLSGTSGYNEQFF
D gene: .; J gene: TRBJ2-7; V gene: TRBV27; clone size: .; CDR3 DNA: TGTGCCAGCAGTCCGGGACTTATGTACGAGCAGTACTTC; CDR3 protein: CASSPGLMYEQYF
D gene: TRBD2; J gene: TRBJ2-3; V gene: TRBV6-4; clone size: .; CDR3 DNA: TGTGCCAGCAGTCCTCTAGCGGGGGGGCCAGATACGCAGTATTTT; CDR3 protein: CASSPLAGGPDTQYF
D gene: .; J gene: TRBJ1-1; V gene: TRBV30; clone size: .; CDR3 DNA: TGTGCCTGGAAGGGACAACCGAACACTGAAGCTTTCTTT; CDR3 protein: CAWKGQPNTEAFF
D gene: TRBD1; J gene: TRBJ1-1; V gene: TRBV5-1; clone size: .; CDR3 DNA: TGCGCCAGCACCGCAGGACAGGGGATGAACACTGAAGCTTTCTTT; CDR3 protein: CASTAGQGMNTEAFF
D gene: .; J gene: TRBJ2-7; V gene: TRBV27; clone size: .; CDR3 DNA: TGTGCCAGCAGTATGGCTGGGAGCGAGCAGTACTTC; CDR3 protein: CASSMAGSEQYF
D gene: .; J gene: TRBJ2-2; V gene: TRBV19; clone size: few; CDR3 DNA: TGTGCCAGTACGTGGGGATCGAACACCGGGGAGCTGTTTTTT; CDR3 protein: CASTWGSNTGELFF
D gene: TRBD2; J gene: TRBJ2-1; V gene: TRBV2; clone size: .; CDR3 DNA: TGTGCCAGCAGTGACCCGGAAATAGCGGGAGCCCCGGGTGAGCAGTTCTTC; CDR3 protein: CASSDPEIAGAPGEQFF
D gene: .; J gene: TRBJ2-3; V gene: TRBV7-9; clone size: .; CDR3 DNA: TGTGCCAGCAGCTTCCCAGTGAAAACTAGCACAGATACGCAGTATTTT; CDR3 protein: CASSFPVKTSTDTQYF
D gene: TRBD1; J gene: TRBJ1-5; V gene: TRBV5-1; clone size: .; CDR3 DNA: TGCGCCAGCAGCCCTGGACAGGGGGCTTGGCAGCCCCAGCATTTT; CDR3 protein: CASSPGQGAWQPQHF
D gene: TRBD1; J gene: TRBJ2-7; V gene: TRBV19; clone size: .; CDR3 DNA: TGTGCCACCGTCCCGGGACAGGGTTCGGGCTACGAGCAGTACTTC; CDR3 protein: CATVPGQGSGYEQYF
D gene: .; J gene: TRBJ2-7; V gene: TRBV30; clone size: .; CDR3 DNA: TGTGCCTGGAGTCCGGCCAGGAGCGAGCAGTACTTC; CDR3 protein: CAWSPARSEQYF
D gene: .; J gene: TRBJ2-5; V gene: TRBV11-1; clone size: .; CDR3 DNA: TGTGCCAGCAGCACATGGACGGCTGAACAAGAGACCCAGTACTTC; CDR3 protein: CASSTWTAEQETQYF
D gene: .; J gene: TRBJ2-7; V gene: TRBV9; clone size: few; CDR3 DNA: TGTGCCAGCAGCCCCGGAGGGACAGTTTACGAGCAGTACTTC; CDR3 protein: CASSPGGTVYEQYF
D gene: .; J gene: TRBJ2-7; V gene: TRBV27; clone size: .; CDR3 DNA: TGTGCCAGCAGTTTGGGGGGCGGGTACGAGCAGTACTTC; CDR3 protein: CASSLGGGYEQYF
D gene: .; J gene: TRBJ1-1; V gene: TRBV6-1; clone size: .; CDR3 DNA: TGTGCCAGCAGTGAATGGGTATTGAACACTGAAGCTTTCTTT; CDR3 protein: CASSEWVLNTEAFF
D gene: .; J gene: TRBJ1-2; V gene: TRBV7-9; clone size: .; CDR3 DNA: TGTGCCAGCAGCGCCGGGGAGGGGATCGGCTACACCTTC; CDR3 protein: CASSAGEGIGYTF
D gene: TRBD2; J gene: TRBJ2-1; V gene: TRBV27; clone size: few; CDR3 DNA: TGTGCCAGCAGTTTAGCGGGGGAGGGTTACAATGAGCAGTTCTTC; CDR3 protein: CASSLAGEGYNEQFF
D gene: .; J gene: TRBJ2-1; V gene: TRBV9; clone size: .; CDR3 DNA: TGTGCCAGCAGCGTAGGTGCCGGGGACTTTCAGTTCTTC; CDR3 protein: CASSVGAGDFQFF
D gene: .; J gene: TRBJ2-2; V gene: TRBV27; clone size: .; CDR3 DNA: TGTGCCAGCAGTTTGGAGACAGGCAGCACCGGGGAGCTGTTTTTT; CDR3 protein: CASSLETGSTGELFF
D gene: .; J gene: TRBJ1-1; V gene: TRBV27; clone size: .; CDR3 DNA: TGTGCCAGCAGTTTAATACTGAACACTGAAGCTTTCTTT; CDR3 protein: CASSLILNTEAFF
D gene: .; J gene: TRBJ2-1; V gene: TRBV5-1; clone size: .; CDR3 DNA: TGCGCCAGCAGCTTGCCGGGGCCCCCTTACAATGAGCAGTTCTTC; CDR3 protein: CASSLPGPPYNEQFF
D gene: .; J gene: TRBJ2-7; V gene: TRBV5-1; clone size: .; CDR3 DNA: TGCGCCAGCAGCCCGGCAGAGGGGTGGTCCTACGAGCAGTACTTC; CDR3 protein: CASSPAEGWSYEQYF
D gene: .; J gene: TRBJ1-2; V gene: TRBV5-1; clone size: .; CDR3 DNA: TGCGCCAGCAGCTTGGGGGGGTTCGGCGCTAACTATGGCTACACCTTC; CDR3 protein: CASSLGGFGANYGYTF
D gene: TRBD1; J gene: TRBJ1-5; V gene: TRBV19; clone size: few; CDR3 DNA: TGTGCCAGTAGTTGGGGACAGGGCGAGGAAGAGCATTTT; CDR3 protein: CASSWGQGEEEHF
D gene: .; J gene: TRBJ2-5; V gene: TRBV19; clone size: .; CDR3 DNA: TGTGCCAGTAGTATAGATGTGGGTGAGGAGACCCAGTACTTC; CDR3 protein: CASSIDVGEETQYF
D gene: .; J gene: TRBJ2-4; V gene: TRBV14; clone size: .; CDR3 DNA: TGTGCCAGCAGCCAAGATGGGAACCGGGTCGGTAAAAACATTCAGTACTTC; CDR3 protein: CASSQDGNRVGKNIQYF
D gene: .; J gene: TRBJ2-7; V gene: TRBV30; clone size: .; CDR3 DNA: TGTGCCTGGGAACTGGGCAGCTACGAGCAGTACTTC; CDR3 protein: CAWELGSYEQYF
D gene: .; J gene: TRBJ1-1; V gene: TRBV4-1; clone size: once; CDR3 DNA: TGCGCCAGCAGCCCCTTAGGCACTGAAGCTTTCTTT; CDR3 protein: CASSPLGTEAFF
D gene: .; J gene: TRBJ1-2; V gene: TRBV5-1; clone size: .; CDR3 DNA: TGCGCCAGCAGACCGGGCGGTAACTATGGCTACACCTTC; CDR3 protein: CASRPGGNYGYTF
D gene: .; J gene: TRBJ1-1; V gene: TRBV30; clone size: .; CDR3 DNA: TGTGCCTGGAGTGTGACAGGCGGTGAAGCTTTCTTT; CDR3 protein: CAWSVTGGEAFF
D gene: TRBD1; J gene: TRBJ1-6; V gene: TRBV5-8; clone size: .; CDR3 DNA: TGTGCCAGCAGTCCAGGGGGCGCAGGTTCACCCCTCCACTTT; CDR3 protein: CASSPGGAGSPLHF